The next 10 T cell receptor beta chains were all read from a single sample in a study of shared clonotypes between healthy human individuals (dated by TCRdb to the early 2020s). Libraries were made using the immunoSEQ multiplex PCR assay. Entries here come from immuneACCESS through TCRdb and include only in-frame sequences with V and J called. Some clones fail to appear in such tables; in the studies checked, an unresolved V gene covers under half of the shortfall, and the cause of the remainder is unknown. This sample is represented by 2,500,000 or so clones; less than 95% of them were singletons. Approximately 0.39% of the sample is in the top ten clones. The sample comprised naive CD4+ T cells from PBMCs. The cell subset or site label, as the study defines it: CD45RA+ positively selected. These receptors were collected from a young man in good health. Some clones in this sample may be carry-over from other donors' samples.

The rearrangement links TRBV28 to TRBJ1-2; D is possibly TRBD1 (6 bases). V was shortened by 6 bases and J by 6 bases, with 14 bases between the two germline ends. Germline V gives CDR1 MDHEN, CDR2 SYDVKM. This CDR3 is built from 13 residues. The CDR3 nucleotides are TGTGCCAGCAGCCCTACAGGGTTCAATGGCTACACCTTC. Translated: CASSPTGFNGYTF.

The V call is TRBV5-1, the J call TRBJ2-2, with 12 bases that match TRBD2. The CDR3 has 16 amino acids. V dropped 3 bases and J dropped 1; count of bases not matched to a gene: 1. CDR1 is SGHRS and CDR2 is YFSETQ in the germline V gene. The CDR3 loop reads CASSSSGRGNTGELFF. In DNA, the CDR3 is TGCGCCAGCAGCTCTAGCGGGAGGGGGAACACCGGGGAGCTGTTTTTT.

This rearrangement joins TRBV25-1 to TRBJ2-2; TRBD1 matches 8 bases. This CDR3 region has 15 residues. V gave up 8 bases and J gave up 5 bases; unmatched junction bases: 10. The V gene's germline CDR1 is MGHDK and CDR2 SYGVNS. In DNA form, the CDR3 reads TGTGCCAGCGCCGACAGGGGTTCGAGGACCGGGGAGCTGTTTTTT. It specifies CASADRGSRTGELFF.

The rearrangement joins TRBV2 to TRBJ2-5; 8 bases align to TRBD1. The V gene end was trimmed by 6 bases and the J gene end by 1 base; junction bases not matched to a gene: 7. Looked up from germline, CDR1 is SNHLY and CDR2 is FYNNEI. The CDR3 length is 15 residues. The CDR3 coding sequence is TGTGCCAGCAGCCCGACAGGGGCTCCCCAAGAGACCCAGTACTTC. Amino acids: CASSPTGAPQETQYF.

The chain joins TRBV29-1 to TRBJ1-2; D is perhaps TRBD1 (5 bases). This CDR3 contains 13 residues. Germline CDR1 and CDR2: SQVTM and ANQGSEA. V lost 6 bases and J lost 8, with 19 bases in between. CDR3 loop: CSVAGTWGSGYTF. In nucleotides, the CDR3 is TGCAGCGTCGCAGGGACCTGGGGTTCCGGCTACACCTTC.

This clone was detected only a few times. The chain joins TRBV28 to TRBJ2-5; a possible D gene is TRBD2 (6 bases). CDR1 and CDR2 (germline): MDHEN, SYDVKM. The ends were cut back, 5 bases at V and 5 bases at J, with 21 bases in the middle. The CDR3 runs to 16 residues. The CDR3 region is CASSALLREFGETQYF. CDR3 nucleotides: TGTGCCAGCAGTGCACTCCTCCGGGAGTTCGGCGAGACCCAGTACTTC.

This chain's CDR3 is CASSMGQGSSYEQYF. The DNA of the CDR3 is TGTGCCAGTAGTATGGGACAGGGCAGCTCCTACGAGCAGTACTTC. The chain recombines TRBV19 with TRBJ2-7, with 9 bases matching TRBD1. V was pared by 3 bases and J by 0 bases, with 3 bases of the junction left unmatched. The CDR3 length is 15 residues. CDR1 and CDR2 (germline): LNHDA, SQIVND (reference sequence).

V usage is TRBV4-3 and J usage is TRBJ2-7; the match to TRBD2 covers 9 bases. With 3 bases clipped from V and 4 bases from J, the junction kept 7 bases outside the gene matches. This CDR3 is 15 amino acids long. The germline CDR1 and CDR2 sequences are LGHNA and YSLEER. CDR3 DNA: TGCGCCAGCAGCCACCTTAGCGGGAGTTTTTACGAGCAGTACTTC. It translates to CASSHLSGSFYEQYF.

J is TRBJ2-1 and V is TRBV27, with 15 nucleotides matching TRBD2. V gave up 4 bases and J gave up 8 bases; unmatched junction bases: 0. This CDR3 spans 14 amino acids. Per the germline V gene, CDR1 is MNHEY and CDR2 is SMNVEV (reference sequence). The CDR3 spells CASSWTSGRDEQFF. The CDR3 DNA reads as TGTGCCAGCAGTTGGACTAGCGGGAGGGATGAGCAGTTCTTC.

The rearrangement joins TRBV30 to TRBJ2-7, with no clear D. Germline values: CDR1 GTSNPN, CDR2 SVGIG (reference sequence). V shed 3 bases and J shed 4 bases, with 7 bases lying between them. The CDR3 is 11 amino acids. Here the CDR3 DNA reads TGTGCCTGGAGCGAACTTTACGAGCAGTACTTC. Amino acids: CAWSELYEQYF. The whole variable domain, filled in from reference TRBV30 and TRBJ2-7, reads SQTIHQWPATLVQPVGSPLSLECTVEGTSNPNLYWYRQAAGRGLQLLFYSVGIGQISSEVPQNLSASRPQDRQFILSSKKLLLSDSGFYLCAWSELYEQYFGPGTRLTVT.